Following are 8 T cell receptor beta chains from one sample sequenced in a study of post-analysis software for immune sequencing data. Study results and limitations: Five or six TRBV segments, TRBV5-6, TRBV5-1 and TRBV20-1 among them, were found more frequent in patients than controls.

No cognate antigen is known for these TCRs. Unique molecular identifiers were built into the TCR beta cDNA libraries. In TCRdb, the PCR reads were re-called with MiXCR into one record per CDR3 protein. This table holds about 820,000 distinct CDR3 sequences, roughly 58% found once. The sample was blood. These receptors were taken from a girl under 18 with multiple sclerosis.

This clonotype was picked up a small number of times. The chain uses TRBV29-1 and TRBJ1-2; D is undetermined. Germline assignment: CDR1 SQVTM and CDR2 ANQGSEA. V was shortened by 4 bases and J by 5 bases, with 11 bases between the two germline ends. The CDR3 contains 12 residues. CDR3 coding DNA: TGCAGCGTTGGAGGGCAAGAATATGGCTACACCTTC. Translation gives CSVGGQEYGYTF.

CDR3 DNA: TGTGCCAGCAGGCCTACTAGCGCGACAGATACGCAGTATTTT. Residues: CASRPTSATDTQYF. The V call is TRBV7-2, the J call TRBJ2-3; the match to TRBD2 covers 7 bases. This CDR3 has 14 amino acids. V was pared by 6 bases and J by 3 bases, with 6 bases of the junction left unmatched. Germline V gene data show CDR1 as SGHTA and CDR2 as FQGNSA. Supplemented by reference TRBV7-2 and TRBJ2-3, the full variable domain reads GAGVSQSPSNKVTEKGKDVELRCDPISGHTALYWYRQSLGQGLEFLIYFQGNSAPDKSGLPSDRFSAERTGGSVSTLTIQRTQQEDSAVYLCASRPTSATDTQYFGPGTRLTVL.

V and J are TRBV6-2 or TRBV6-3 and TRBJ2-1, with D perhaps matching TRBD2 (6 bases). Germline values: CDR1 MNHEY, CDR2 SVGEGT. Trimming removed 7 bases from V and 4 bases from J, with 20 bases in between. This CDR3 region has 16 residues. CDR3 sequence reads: CASTPGTLAVYNEQFF. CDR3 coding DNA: TGTGCCAGCACCCCAGGCACCTTAGCGGTTTACAATGAGCAGTTCTTC.

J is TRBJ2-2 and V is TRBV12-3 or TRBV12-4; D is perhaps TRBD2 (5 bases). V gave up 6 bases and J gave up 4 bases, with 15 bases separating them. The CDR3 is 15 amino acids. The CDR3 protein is CASSPNPGLTGELFF. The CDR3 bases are TGTGCCAGCAGCCCAAACCCCGGACTCACCGGGGAGCTGTTTTTT.

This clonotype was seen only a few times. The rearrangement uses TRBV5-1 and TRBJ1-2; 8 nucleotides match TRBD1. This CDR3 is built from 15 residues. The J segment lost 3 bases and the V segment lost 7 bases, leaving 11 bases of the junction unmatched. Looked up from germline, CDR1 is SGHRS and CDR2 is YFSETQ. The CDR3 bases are TGCGCCAGCGCCCCGACCGGGACAGGCCACTATGGCTACACCTTC. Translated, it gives CASAPTGTGHYGYTF.

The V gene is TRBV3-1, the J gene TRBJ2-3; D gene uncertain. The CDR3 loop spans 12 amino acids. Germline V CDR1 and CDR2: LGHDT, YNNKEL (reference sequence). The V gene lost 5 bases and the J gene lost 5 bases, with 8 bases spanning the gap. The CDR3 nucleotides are TGTGCCAGCAGCAACCATGGAGATACGCAGTATTTT. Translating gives CASSNHGDTQYF.

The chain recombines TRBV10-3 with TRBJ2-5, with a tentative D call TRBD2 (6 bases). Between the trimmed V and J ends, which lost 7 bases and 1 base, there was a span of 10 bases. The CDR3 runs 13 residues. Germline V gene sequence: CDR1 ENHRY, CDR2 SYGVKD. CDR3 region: CAITAGPQETQYF. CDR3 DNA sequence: TGTGCCATCACGGCGGGGCCCCAAGAGACCCAGTACTTC.

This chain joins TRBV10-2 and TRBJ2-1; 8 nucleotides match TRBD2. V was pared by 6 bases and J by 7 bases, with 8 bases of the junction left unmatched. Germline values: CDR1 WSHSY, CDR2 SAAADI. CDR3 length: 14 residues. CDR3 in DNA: TGCGCCAGCAGAGATAGCGGGGACCCTAATGAGCAGTTCTTC. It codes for CASRDSGDPNEQFF.